This TCR beta chain came from a study of neurological immune-mediated disorders. Study-wide results and limits: HTLV-1-associated myelopathy had the most TCR clonal expansion, and multiple sclerosis had the least, less than healthy controls. None of the CDR3 amino acid sequences in expanded clones turned up in more than one subject, which points to private repertoires in all groups.

CDR1 DFQATT and CDR2 SNEGSKA come from the germline V gene (reference sequence). This CDR3 is built from 14 residues. V dropped 1 base and J dropped 6; count of bases not matched to a gene: 8. It was from 2 million PBMCs stored at -80 C that the unsorted libraries were obtained. The team produced cDNA through 5'RACE using 10-nucleotide random UMIs. Using its own MiXCR run on the 5' RACE reads, TCRdb lists one record per CDR3 protein. The table has some 66,000 distinct CDR3 sequences, 3.5% to 5% seen once; the top ten hold roughly 2.7%. There are many counts of this clonotype. Its antigen is unidentified.

The specimen sequenced was PBMCs. V usage is TRBV20-1 and J usage is TRBJ1-1; the match to TRBD1 covers 7 bases. The TCR was taken from a man between 45 and 60 years old with multiple sclerosis. The CDR3 region is CSARVSGRGPEAFF. The CDR3 DNA follows: TGCAGTGCTAGAGTGTCTGGGAGGGGGCCTGAAGCTTTCTTT.